The rows below give T cell receptor beta chains drawn from one sample of a study of blood T cells in healthy people across ages. TCRdb re-called the 5' RACE reads through MiXCR, storing one row per CDR3 protein. This sample has about 1,600,000 distinct CDR3 sequences; roughly 45% occur once, and the top ten carry 7% to 9.5%. The sample taken for sequencing was blood. The origin of the receptors is a woman under 30 in good health. Each CDR3 is given with its conserved first and last residue. Each record gives: CDR3 DNA, CDR3 protein, V gene, clone size, D gene, J gene. The D gene is left open where the match is weak. For some rows the clone size is stated as once, few or many, or as a class when expanded; others skip it.

cdr3_nt: TGCAGTGCTAGAGACCGGGGGCCGGGTGAGCAGTTCTTC; cdr3_aa: CSARDRGPGEQFF; v_call: TRBV20-1; clone_size: few; d_call: .; j_call: TRBJ2-1
cdr3_nt: TGTGCCAGCAGCCGGGGCCTAGCGGGTCCCTCCTACAATGAGCAGTTCTTC; cdr3_aa: CASSRGLAGPSYNEQFF; v_call: TRBV7-2; clone_size: .; d_call: TRBD2; j_call: TRBJ2-1
cdr3_nt: TGCGCCAGCAGCCAAGTCCAGCGTACCGTAAATGAGCAGTTCTTC; cdr3_aa: CASSQVQRTVNEQFF; v_call: TRBV4-1; clone_size: .; d_call: .; j_call: TRBJ2-1
cdr3_nt: TGCGCCAGCACACCCTCCACCGGGACGGCCTTTGGAGATGAGCAGTTCTTC; cdr3_aa: CASTPSTGTAFGDEQFF; v_call: TRBV5-1; clone_size: few; d_call: .; j_call: TRBJ2-1
cdr3_nt: TGTGCCAGCAGTTACTCGGCGGGAGAGCGCGAGCAGTACTTC; cdr3_aa: CASSYSAGEREQYF; v_call: TRBV6-5; clone_size: .; d_call: TRBD2; j_call: TRBJ2-7
cdr3_nt: TGTGCCAGCAGTCTGGGCCTAAACTACGAGCAGTACTTC; cdr3_aa: CASSLGLNYEQYF; v_call: TRBV6-5; clone_size: .; d_call: .; j_call: TRBJ2-7
cdr3_nt: TGTGCCATCAGTGAGTCCGGCGGGGTTCAGACGCAGTACTTC; cdr3_aa: CAISESGGVQTQYF; v_call: TRBV10-3; clone_size: .; d_call: .; j_call: TRBJ2-5
cdr3_nt: TGTGCCAGCAGTCCGGACACTGCGAACACCGGGGAGCTGTTTTTT; cdr3_aa: CASSPDTANTGELFF; v_call: TRBV12-3/TRBV12-4; clone_size: many; d_call: .; j_call: TRBJ2-2
cdr3_nt: TGCGCCAGCAGCTTCGGACTAGTGGATTACACAGATACGCAGTATTTT; cdr3_aa: CASSFGLVDYTDTQYF; v_call: TRBV4-1; clone_size: .; d_call: TRBD2; j_call: TRBJ2-3
cdr3_nt: TGCGCCAGCAGCATAGCCGCAGGTTTCACAGATACGCAGTATTTT; cdr3_aa: CASSIAAGFTDTQYF; v_call: TRBV5-1; clone_size: .; d_call: .; j_call: TRBJ2-3
cdr3_nt: TGTGCCAGCAACCGGCGTAGCAATCAGCCCCAGCATTTT; cdr3_aa: CASNRRSNQPQHF; v_call: TRBV28; clone_size: .; d_call: .; j_call: TRBJ1-5
cdr3_nt: TGTGCCAGCAGTTACTTGGGCGGGGGGAATGAGCAGTTCTTC; cdr3_aa: CASSYLGGGNEQFF; v_call: TRBV6-5; clone_size: .; d_call: TRBD2; j_call: TRBJ2-1
cdr3_nt: TGTGCCAGCAGCCCGTTCGAAGGATACAATGAGCAGTTCTTC; cdr3_aa: CASSPFEGYNEQFF; v_call: TRBV7-9; clone_size: .; d_call: .; j_call: TRBJ2-1
cdr3_nt: TGTGCCAGCAGCCAAAGGACATATGAAGACACTGAAGCTTTCTTT; cdr3_aa: CASSQRTYEDTEAFF; v_call: TRBV2; clone_size: .; d_call: .; j_call: TRBJ1-1
cdr3_nt: TGTGCCAGCAGCCGGTACGGGGCGGACTCCTACAATGAGCAGTTCTTC; cdr3_aa: CASSRYGADSYNEQFF; v_call: TRBV14; clone_size: few; d_call: .; j_call: TRBJ2-1
cdr3_nt: TGTGCCAGCAGTTACTCGGATAGGGGAAGAGAGACCCAGTACTTC; cdr3_aa: CASSYSDRGRETQYF; v_call: TRBV6-5; clone_size: once; d_call: .; j_call: TRBJ2-5
cdr3_nt: TGTGCCAGCAGCCTCCCGACAGTATACTATGGCTACACCTTC; cdr3_aa: CASSLPTVYYGYTF; v_call: TRBV7-2; clone_size: few; d_call: .; j_call: TRBJ1-2
cdr3_nt: TGCGCCAGCAGCCCACAGGGCCGAGGAGGCTACACCTTC; cdr3_aa: CASSPQGRGGYTF; v_call: TRBV4-1; clone_size: .; d_call: .; j_call: TRBJ1-2
cdr3_nt: TGTGCCAGCAAGGCGACAGGGGGTTCCTACGAGCAGTACTTC; cdr3_aa: CASKATGGSYEQYF; v_call: TRBV12-3/TRBV12-4; clone_size: few; d_call: TRBD1; j_call: TRBJ2-7
cdr3_nt: TGTGCCAGCCGTAAACAGGGGGTCGGGGAAAAACTGTTTTTT; cdr3_aa: CASRKQGVGEKLFF; v_call: TRBV11-2; clone_size: .; d_call: TRBD1; j_call: TRBJ1-4
cdr3_nt: TGCGCCAGCAGCTTGGGTGTTAGCGGAAACACCGGGGAGCTGTTTTTT; cdr3_aa: CASSLGVSGNTGELFF; v_call: TRBV7-7; clone_size: .; d_call: .; j_call: TRBJ2-2
cdr3_nt: TGTGCCAGCAGCCTAGGGGGAATAGCACTAGCGGGAGCCCCCTCCTACAATGAGCAGTTCTTC; cdr3_aa: CASSLGGIALAGAPSYNEQFF; v_call: TRBV12-3/TRBV12-4; clone_size: .; d_call: TRBD2; j_call: TRBJ2-1
cdr3_nt: TGTGCCATCAGTGAGTCGCGGGGGCACACCGGGGAGCTGTTTTTT; cdr3_aa: CAISESRGHTGELFF; v_call: TRBV10-3; clone_size: .; d_call: .; j_call: TRBJ2-2
cdr3_nt: TGTGCCAGCAGTTTAGCACTAGCGGGAGAGACCCAGTACTTC; cdr3_aa: CASSLALAGETQYF; v_call: TRBV28; clone_size: .; d_call: TRBD2; j_call: TRBJ2-5
cdr3_nt: TGTGCCAGCAGCTTAACCTCTAGCGGGAGTACAGATACGCAGTATTTT; cdr3_aa: CASSLTSSGSTDTQYF; v_call: TRBV7-7; clone_size: .; d_call: TRBD2; j_call: TRBJ2-3
cdr3_nt: TGTGCCAGTCACACTAATCAGCCCCAGCATTTT; cdr3_aa: CASHTNQPQHF; v_call: TRBV27; clone_size: few; d_call: .; j_call: TRBJ1-5
cdr3_nt: TGCGCCAGCAGCCCAGGGTTTGAAGCTTTCTTT; cdr3_aa: CASSPGFEAFF; v_call: TRBV10-2; clone_size: .; d_call: .; j_call: TRBJ1-1
cdr3_nt: TGTGCCAGCCGCTGGACAGGGGTTTTTTCCGGGGAGCTGTTTTTT; cdr3_aa: CASRWTGVFSGELFF; v_call: TRBV6-1; clone_size: .; d_call: TRBD1; j_call: TRBJ2-2
cdr3_nt: TGCGCCAGCACCCTGGGTGGGGTCACAGATACGCAGTATTTT; cdr3_aa: CASTLGGVTDTQYF; v_call: TRBV5-1; clone_size: few; d_call: .; j_call: TRBJ2-3
cdr3_nt: TGTGCCAGCAGCCTCCGGGACTCCTTCTACGAGCAGTACTTC; cdr3_aa: CASSLRDSFYEQYF; v_call: TRBV7-2; clone_size: .; d_call: .; j_call: TRBJ2-7
cdr3_nt: TGTGCCACCAGCAGGTCGGGACTAGCCAAAAACATTCAGTACTTC; cdr3_aa: CATSRSGLAKNIQYF; v_call: TRBV15; clone_size: few; d_call: .; j_call: TRBJ2-4
cdr3_nt: TGTGCCAGCAGCCCCTCGACAGGGGTCGAAGCTTTCTTT; cdr3_aa: CASSPSTGVEAFF; v_call: TRBV7-3; clone_size: .; d_call: TRBD1; j_call: TRBJ1-1
cdr3_nt: TGTGCCAGCAGCCCAGGGGAATTGAAGACCCAGTACTTC; cdr3_aa: CASSPGELKTQYF; v_call: TRBV5-6; clone_size: few; d_call: .; j_call: TRBJ2-5
cdr3_nt: TGTGCCAGCAGTCCAGGGACAGGGCGAAGAGCTTTCTTT; cdr3_aa: CASSPGTGRRAFF; v_call: TRBV27; clone_size: few; d_call: TRBD1; j_call: TRBJ1-1
cdr3_nt: TGTGCCAGCAGGCCTCATGACAATGAGCAGTTCTTC; cdr3_aa: CASRPHDNEQFF; v_call: TRBV27; clone_size: .; d_call: .; j_call: TRBJ2-1
cdr3_nt: TGTGCCAGCAGCTTAAGTTTGACTAATGAAAAACTGTTTTTT; cdr3_aa: CASSLSLTNEKLFF; v_call: TRBV7-2; clone_size: .; d_call: .; j_call: TRBJ1-4
cdr3_nt: TGTGCCAGCAGCCCCCTTACGGGGGATACCGACGAGCAGTACTTC; cdr3_aa: CASSPLTGDTDEQYF; v_call: TRBV3-1; clone_size: few; d_call: .; j_call: TRBJ2-7
cdr3_nt: TGCAGCGTTGTTCTGCCGGGGGGCGGTCGAGGCGAGCAGTACTTC; cdr3_aa: CSVVLPGGGRGEQYF; v_call: TRBV29-1; clone_size: .; d_call: .; j_call: TRBJ2-7
cdr3_nt: TGTGCCAGCAGCGCGCGGGGTGGCTACACCTTC; cdr3_aa: CASSARGGYTF; v_call: TRBV9; clone_size: .; d_call: .; j_call: TRBJ1-2
cdr3_nt: TGCGCCAGCAGCCAACCTTTCGAGGAGGAAAAACTGTTTTTT; cdr3_aa: CASSQPFEEEKLFF; v_call: TRBV4-1; clone_size: few; d_call: .; j_call: TRBJ1-4
cdr3_nt: TGCAGTGCTAGAGAACTTTTGGGCAACACAGATACGCAGTATTTT; cdr3_aa: CSARELLGNTDTQYF; v_call: TRBV20-1; clone_size: few; d_call: .; j_call: TRBJ2-3
cdr3_nt: TGTGCCAGCAGCCCCGTACTCCCGGGACCCACTACTTACGAGCAGTACTTC; cdr3_aa: CASSPVLPGPTTYEQYF; v_call: TRBV28; clone_size: .; d_call: .; j_call: TRBJ2-7
cdr3_nt: TGTGCCAGCAGCCGAGGTGAGACAGGGGCCTACGAGCAGTACTTC; cdr3_aa: CASSRGETGAYEQYF; v_call: TRBV7-9; clone_size: .; d_call: TRBD1; j_call: TRBJ2-7
cdr3_nt: TGTGCCAGCAGTTTGGACAGGGTGAATTCACTCCTCCACTTT; cdr3_aa: CASSLDRVNSLLHF; v_call: TRBV27; clone_size: .; d_call: TRBD1; j_call: TRBJ1-6
cdr3_nt: TGTGCCAGCGTCCGGGAGGGATACACAGATACGCAGTATTTT; cdr3_aa: CASVREGYTDTQYF; v_call: TRBV6-6; clone_size: .; d_call: TRBD2; j_call: TRBJ2-3
cdr3_nt: TGTGCCAGCAGCTCCCCGGACAGGCCCTCGTACGAGCAGTACTTC; cdr3_aa: CASSSPDRPSYEQYF; v_call: TRBV5-5; clone_size: .; d_call: TRBD1; j_call: TRBJ2-7
cdr3_nt: TGTGCCAGCAGCCCGGACCGGAGGTCGGAAGCTTTCTTT; cdr3_aa: CASSPDRRSEAFF; v_call: TRBV11-2; clone_size: .; d_call: .; j_call: TRBJ1-1
cdr3_nt: TGTGCCAGCAGCCCTTACGCGACAGGGTACTACGAGCAGTACTTC; cdr3_aa: CASSPYATGYYEQYF; v_call: TRBV7-9; clone_size: .; d_call: TRBD1; j_call: TRBJ2-7
cdr3_nt: TGCAGCGTTGAAGGGCAGGGGGCGGTAAACGAGCAGTACTTC; cdr3_aa: CSVEGQGAVNEQYF; v_call: TRBV29-1; clone_size: .; d_call: TRBD1; j_call: TRBJ2-7
cdr3_nt: TGTGCCAGCAGTTTTCACCCGGGACTAGCGGAAAATGAGCAGTTCTTC; cdr3_aa: CASSFHPGLAENEQFF; v_call: TRBV6-5; clone_size: .; d_call: TRBD2; j_call: TRBJ2-1
cdr3_nt: TGTGCCAGCAGCCAAGGACAGGGATCCTCTGGGGCCAACGTCCTGACTTTC; cdr3_aa: CASSQGQGSSGANVLTF; v_call: TRBV7-6; clone_size: .; d_call: TRBD1; j_call: TRBJ2-6
cdr3_nt: TGCAGCGTTGAAGCGGCGGGGGGACGGGAGCTGTTTTTT; cdr3_aa: CSVEAAGGRELFF; v_call: TRBV29-1; clone_size: few; d_call: TRBD2; j_call: TRBJ2-2